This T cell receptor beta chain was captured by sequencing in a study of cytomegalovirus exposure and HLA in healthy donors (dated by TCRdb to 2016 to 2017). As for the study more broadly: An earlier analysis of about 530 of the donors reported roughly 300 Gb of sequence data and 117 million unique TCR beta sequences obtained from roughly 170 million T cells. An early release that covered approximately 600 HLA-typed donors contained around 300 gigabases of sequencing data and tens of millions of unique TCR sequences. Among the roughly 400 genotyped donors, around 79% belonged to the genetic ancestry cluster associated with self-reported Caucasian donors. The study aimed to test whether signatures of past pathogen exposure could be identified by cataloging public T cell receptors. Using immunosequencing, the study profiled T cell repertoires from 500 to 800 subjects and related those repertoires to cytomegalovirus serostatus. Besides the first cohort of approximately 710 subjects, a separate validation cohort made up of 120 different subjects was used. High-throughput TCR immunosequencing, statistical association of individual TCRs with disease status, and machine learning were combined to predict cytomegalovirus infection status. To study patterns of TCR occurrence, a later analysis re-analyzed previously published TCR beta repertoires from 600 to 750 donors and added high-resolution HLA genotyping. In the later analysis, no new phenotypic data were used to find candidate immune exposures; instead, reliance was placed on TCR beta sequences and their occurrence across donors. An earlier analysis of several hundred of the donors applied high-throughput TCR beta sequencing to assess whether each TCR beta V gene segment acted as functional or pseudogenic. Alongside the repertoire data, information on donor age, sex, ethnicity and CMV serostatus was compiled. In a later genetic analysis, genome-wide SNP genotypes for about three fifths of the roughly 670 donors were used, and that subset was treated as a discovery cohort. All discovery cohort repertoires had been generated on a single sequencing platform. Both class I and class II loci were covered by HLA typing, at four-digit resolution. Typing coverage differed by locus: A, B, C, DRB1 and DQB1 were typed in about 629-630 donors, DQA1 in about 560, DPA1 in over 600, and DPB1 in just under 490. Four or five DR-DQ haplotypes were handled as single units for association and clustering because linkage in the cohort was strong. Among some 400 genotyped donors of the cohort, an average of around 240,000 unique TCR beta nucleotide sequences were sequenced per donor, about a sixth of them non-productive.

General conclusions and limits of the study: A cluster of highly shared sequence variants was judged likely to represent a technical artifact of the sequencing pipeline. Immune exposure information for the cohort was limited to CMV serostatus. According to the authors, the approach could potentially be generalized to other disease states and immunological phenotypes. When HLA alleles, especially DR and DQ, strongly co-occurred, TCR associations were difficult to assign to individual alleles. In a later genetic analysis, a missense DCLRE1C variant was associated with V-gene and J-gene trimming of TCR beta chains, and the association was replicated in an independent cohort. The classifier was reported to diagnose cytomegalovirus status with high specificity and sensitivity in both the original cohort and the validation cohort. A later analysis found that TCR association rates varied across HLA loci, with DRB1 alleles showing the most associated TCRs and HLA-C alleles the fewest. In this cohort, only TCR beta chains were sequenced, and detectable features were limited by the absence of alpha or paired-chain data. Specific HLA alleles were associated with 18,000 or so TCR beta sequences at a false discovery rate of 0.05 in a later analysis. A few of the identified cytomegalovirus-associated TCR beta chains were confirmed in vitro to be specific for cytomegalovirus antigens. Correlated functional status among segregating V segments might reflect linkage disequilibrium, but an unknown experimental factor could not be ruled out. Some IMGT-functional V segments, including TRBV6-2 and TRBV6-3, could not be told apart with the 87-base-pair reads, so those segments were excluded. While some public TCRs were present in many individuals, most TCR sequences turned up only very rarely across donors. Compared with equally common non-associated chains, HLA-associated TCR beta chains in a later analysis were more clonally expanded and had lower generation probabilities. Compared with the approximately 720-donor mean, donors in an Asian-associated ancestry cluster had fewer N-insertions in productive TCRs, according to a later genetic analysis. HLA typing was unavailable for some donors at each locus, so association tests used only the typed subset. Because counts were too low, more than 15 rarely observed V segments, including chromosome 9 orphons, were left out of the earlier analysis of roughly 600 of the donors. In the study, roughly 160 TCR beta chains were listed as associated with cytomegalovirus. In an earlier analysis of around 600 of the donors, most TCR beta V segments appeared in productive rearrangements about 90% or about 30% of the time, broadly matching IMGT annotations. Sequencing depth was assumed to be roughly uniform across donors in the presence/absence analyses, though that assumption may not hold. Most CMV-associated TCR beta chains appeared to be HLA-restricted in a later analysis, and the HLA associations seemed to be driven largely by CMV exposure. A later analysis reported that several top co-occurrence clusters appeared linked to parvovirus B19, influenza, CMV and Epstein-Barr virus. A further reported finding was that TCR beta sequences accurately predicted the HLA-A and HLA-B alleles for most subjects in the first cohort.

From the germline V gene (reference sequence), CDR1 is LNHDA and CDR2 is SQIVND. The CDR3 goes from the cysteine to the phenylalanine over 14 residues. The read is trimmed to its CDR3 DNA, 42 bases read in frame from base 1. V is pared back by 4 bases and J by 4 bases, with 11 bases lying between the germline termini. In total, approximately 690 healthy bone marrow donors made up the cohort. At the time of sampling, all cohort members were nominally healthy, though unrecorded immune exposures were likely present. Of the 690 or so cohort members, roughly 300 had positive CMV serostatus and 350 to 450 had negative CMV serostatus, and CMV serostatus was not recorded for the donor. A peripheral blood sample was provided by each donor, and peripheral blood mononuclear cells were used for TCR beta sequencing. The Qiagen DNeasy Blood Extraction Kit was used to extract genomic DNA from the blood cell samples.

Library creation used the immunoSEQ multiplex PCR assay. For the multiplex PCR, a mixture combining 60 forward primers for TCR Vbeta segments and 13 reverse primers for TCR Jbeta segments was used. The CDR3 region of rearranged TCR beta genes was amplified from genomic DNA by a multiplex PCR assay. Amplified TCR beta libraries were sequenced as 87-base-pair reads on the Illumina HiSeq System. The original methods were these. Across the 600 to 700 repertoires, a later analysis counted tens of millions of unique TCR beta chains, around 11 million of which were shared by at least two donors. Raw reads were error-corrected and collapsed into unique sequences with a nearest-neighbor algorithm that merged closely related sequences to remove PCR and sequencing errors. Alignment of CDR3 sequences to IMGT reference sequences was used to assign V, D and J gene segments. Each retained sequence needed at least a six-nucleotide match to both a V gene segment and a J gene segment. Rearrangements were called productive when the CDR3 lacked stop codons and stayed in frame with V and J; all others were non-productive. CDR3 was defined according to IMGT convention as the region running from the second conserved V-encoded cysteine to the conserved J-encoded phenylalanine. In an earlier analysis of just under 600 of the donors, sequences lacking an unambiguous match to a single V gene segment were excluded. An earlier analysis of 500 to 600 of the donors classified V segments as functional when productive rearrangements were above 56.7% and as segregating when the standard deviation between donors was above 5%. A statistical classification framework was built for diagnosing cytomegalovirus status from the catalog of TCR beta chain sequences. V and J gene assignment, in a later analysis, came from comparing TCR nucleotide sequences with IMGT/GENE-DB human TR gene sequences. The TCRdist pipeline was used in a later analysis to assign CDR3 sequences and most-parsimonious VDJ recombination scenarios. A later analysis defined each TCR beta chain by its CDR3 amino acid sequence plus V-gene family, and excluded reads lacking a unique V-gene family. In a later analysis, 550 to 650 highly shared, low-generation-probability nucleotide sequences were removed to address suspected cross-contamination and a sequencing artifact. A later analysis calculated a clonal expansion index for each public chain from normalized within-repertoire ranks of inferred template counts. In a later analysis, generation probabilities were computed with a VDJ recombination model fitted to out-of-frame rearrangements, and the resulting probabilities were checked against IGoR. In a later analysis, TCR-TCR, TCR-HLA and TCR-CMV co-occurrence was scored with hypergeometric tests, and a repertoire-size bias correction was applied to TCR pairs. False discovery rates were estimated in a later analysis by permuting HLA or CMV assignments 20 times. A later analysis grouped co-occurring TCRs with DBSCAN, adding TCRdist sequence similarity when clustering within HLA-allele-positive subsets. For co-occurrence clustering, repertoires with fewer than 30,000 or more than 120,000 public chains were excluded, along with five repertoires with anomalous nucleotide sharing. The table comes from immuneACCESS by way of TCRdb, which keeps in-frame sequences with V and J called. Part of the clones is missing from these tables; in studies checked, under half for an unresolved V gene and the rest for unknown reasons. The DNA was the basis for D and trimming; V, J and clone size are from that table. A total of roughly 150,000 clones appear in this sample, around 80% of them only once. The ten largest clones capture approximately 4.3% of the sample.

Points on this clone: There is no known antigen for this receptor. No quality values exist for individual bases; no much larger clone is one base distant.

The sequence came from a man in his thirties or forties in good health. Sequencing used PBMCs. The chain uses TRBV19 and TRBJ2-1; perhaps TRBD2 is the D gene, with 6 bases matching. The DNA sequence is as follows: TGTGCCAGTAGTACCCCGGGGAGGTACAATGAGCAGTTCTTC. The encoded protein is CASSTPGRYNEQFF.